Below, 18 T cell receptor beta chains from the same sample are listed, as sequenced in a study of OX40 agonist ivuxolimab in advanced cancers. Using immunoSEQ multiplex PCR, the repertoire was profiled, and TCRdb retains in-frame clones only, with some absent. Here the sample spans about 79,000 clones, under 95% being singletons. Source: CD4+ or CD8+ T cells sorted from blood, taken in a trial of the OX40 agonist ivuxolimab. The source of these receptors is an adult with an advanced solid tumor such as melanoma, head and neck, liver or kidney cancer.

The rearrangement links TRBV6-5 to TRBJ2-1; 9 nucleotides line up with TRBD2. V shed 2 bases and J 4 bases; nucleotides not matched to a gene: 6. The CDR3 covers 16 residues. Germline CDR1 reads MNHEY; CDR2 reads SVGAGI. CDR3 bases: TGTGCCAGCAGTTACCCCGGGACTAGCCGGTACAATGAGCAGTTCTTC. Protein product: CASSYPGTSRYNEQFF.

The rearrangement joins TRBV9 to TRBJ2-1; 9 nucleotides agree with TRBD1. V dropped 3 bases and J dropped 1; count of bases not matched to a gene: 2. The CDR3 consists of 15 residues. Germline CDR1 reads SGDLS; CDR2 reads YYNGEE. The CDR3 region has the DNA TGTGCCAGCAGCGCTGGACAGGGGTCCTACAATGAGCAGTTCTTC. Translated: CASSAGQGSYNEQFF.

V usage is TRBV7-6 and J usage is TRBJ2-5, with a tentative D call TRBD1 (6 bases). This CDR3 comprises 18 residues. Germline V lookup: CDR1 SGHVS, CDR2 FNYEAQ. Trimming removed 0 bases from V and 4 bases from J, with 21 bases in between. CDR3 coding DNA: TGTGCCAGCAGCTTAGCGTTGGGGGCGCCCGGGATAGGAGAGACCCAGTACTTC. Translated: CASSLALGAPGIGETQYF.

The rearrangement uses TRBV19 and TRBJ2-1; TRBD1 matches 9 bases. The CDR3 is made up of 15 amino acids. Trimming cost V 1 base and J 3 bases; bases outside gene matches: 1. CDR1 and CDR2 from the germline V gene are LNHDA and SQIVND (reference sequence). CDR3 sequence reads: CASSIGTGVYNEQFF. The CDR3 DNA follows: TGTGCCAGTAGTATAGGGACAGGGGTCTACAATGAGCAGTTCTTC. Full variable domain (rest looked up from reference TRBV19 and TRBJ2-1): DGGITQSPKYLFRKEGQNVTLSCEQNLNHDAMYWYRQDPGQGLRLIYYSQIVNDFQKGDIAEGYSVSREKKESFPLTVTSAQKNPTAFYLCASSIGTGVYNEQFFGPGTRLTVL.

This chain joins TRBV12-5 and TRBJ1-5; possibly TRBD1 for D (5 bases). V was cut by 6 bases and J by 7 bases, with 16 bases left in between. The germline V gene has CDR1 LGHNT and CDR2 FRNRAP. This CDR3 is built from 14 residues. The chain's CDR3 is CASGEARGTQPQHF. CDR3 nucleotide sequence: TGTGCTAGTGGGGAAGCAAGGGGAACCCAGCCCCAGCATTTT.

The sample holds one count of this clone. The chain combines TRBV5-4 with TRBJ2-2, with D unresolved. In germline, CDR1 is SGHNT, CDR2 YYREEE (reference sequence). The V end was cut by 2 bases, the J end by 0 bases, with 5 bases between. The CDR3 has 14 residues. CDR3 loop: CASSLRTNTGELFF. The CDR3 nucleotides are TGTGCCAGCAGCTTAAGGACGAACACCGGGGAGCTGTTTTTT.

This clone has a single count. The chain recombines TRBV4-2 with TRBJ1-3; no clear D. V lost 0 bases to trimming and J lost 0 bases, with 9 bases between them. In germline, CDR1 is LGHNA, CDR2 YNFKEQ. CDR3 length equals 16 residues. The CDR3 here is CASSQDLTYSGNTIYF. As DNA, the CDR3 is TGTGCCAGCAGCCAAGATCTGACGTACTCTGGAAACACCATATATTTT.

The rearrangement links TRBV19 to TRBJ1-1; D remains unclear. CDR1 and CDR2 (germline): LNHDA, SQIVND (reference sequence). V dropped 5 bases and J dropped 4 bases, with 11 bases sitting between them. The CDR3 runs to 13 residues. This CDR3 reads CASSFWSSTEAFF. CDR3 coding DNA: TGTGCCAGTAGTTTTTGGAGTTCCACTGAAGCTTTCTTT. Together with reference TRBV19 and TRBJ1-1, the CDR3 gives the full variable domain: DGGITQSPKYLFRKEGQNVTLSCEQNLNHDAMYWYRQDPGQGLRLIYYSQIVNDFQKGDIAEGYSVSREKKESFPLTVTSAQKNPTAFYLCASSFWSSTEAFFGQGTRLTVV.

The chain employs TRBV7-2 and TRBJ2-7; TRBD2 matches at 13 bases. V shed 4 bases and J 0 bases; nucleotides not matched to a gene: 3. This CDR3 has 16 residues. The germline CDR1 and CDR2 sequences are SGHTA and FQGNSA. CDR3 residues: CASSWTSGGLSYEQYF. Written as DNA, the CDR3 is TGTGCCAGCAGCTGGACTAGCGGGGGCCTCTCCTACGAGCAGTACTTC.

The genes are TRBV19 and TRBJ1-2; D is ambiguous. V was pared by 1 base and J by 0 bases, with 9 bases between. The germline V gene has CDR1 LNHDA and CDR2 SQIVND (reference sequence). CDR3 length: 15 residues. CDR3 sequence reads: CASSIAESTNYGYTF. The CDR3 nucleotides read TGTGCCAGTAGTATAGCGGAGTCTACTAACTATGGCTACACCTTC.

The rearrangement links TRBV6-5 to TRBJ2-7; D ambiguous. V lost 6 bases, J lost 1 base, and 10 bases lay in between. The CDR3 is 13 amino acids. CDR1 is MNHEY and CDR2 is SVGAGI in the germline V gene. CDR3 sequence reads: CASRTLGSYEQYF. The CDR3 DNA follows: TGTGCCAGCAGAACGTTAGGGTCCTACGAGCAGTACTTC.

The chain combines TRBV15 with TRBJ2-1, with 8 bases lining up with TRBD1. J gave up 4 bases and V 3 bases, and 2 bases lay outside the gene matches. There are 14 residues in the CDR3. Germline values: CDR1 LNHNV, CDR2 YYDKDF (reference sequence). CDR3: CATSRRQGYNEQFF. The CDR3, as DNA: TGTGCCACCAGCAGGCGACAGGGGTACAATGAGCAGTTCTTC.

J is TRBJ1-1 and V is TRBV7-3; no clear D gene. Germline V gives CDR1 SGHTA, CDR2 FQGTGA. V lost 0 bases, J lost 3 bases, and 5 bases lay in between. CDR3 length: 13 amino acids. The CDR3 coding sequence is TGTGCCAGCAGCTTAACCGGGTACACTGAAGCTTTCTTT. As protein: CASSLTGYTEAFF.

The chain uses TRBV19 and TRBJ1-1, with unresolved D. This CDR3 region has 15 residues. Trimming cost V 5 bases and J 0 bases, with 13 bases left between them. Germline V gene data show CDR1 as LNHDA and CDR2 as SQIVND (reference sequence). In nucleotides, the CDR3 is TGTGCCAGTAGTTTTCGGACCGAAATGAACACTGAAGCTTTCTTT. Amino acid sequence: CASSFRTEMNTEAFF.

V gene TRBV28 combines with J gene TRBJ2-7; possible D gene TRBD1, 5 bases. The germline CDR1 and CDR2 sequences are MDHEN and SYDVKM. The CDR3 length is 16 residues. Trimming shortened V by 0 bases and J by 0 bases, and 12 bases separated the two germline ends. DNA for the CDR3: TGTGCCAGCAGTTTATGGGTGGGGCCTGGCTCCTACGAGCAGTACTTC. Translated, it gives CASSLWVGPGSYEQYF.

V gene TRBV7-2 combines with J gene TRBJ1-4; D gene unclear. This CDR3 has 17 residues. The V gene's germline CDR1 is SGHTA and CDR2 FQGNSA. Trimming removed 5 bases at V and 3 bases at J, with 19 bases between. The CDR3 sequence: CASSHYSGIRANEKLFF. CDR3 nucleotides: TGTGCCAGCAGCCACTATTCGGGGATCCGGGCTAATGAAAAACTGTTTTTT.

In this sample, this clone turned up a few times. CDR3 protein: CASSQVAGNTEAFF. CDR3 nucleotide sequence: TGCGCCAGCAGCCAAGTGGCGGGAAACACTGAAGCTTTCTTT. The chain carries TRBV4-1 and TRBJ1-1; unclear D gene. Deletions cut 1 base from V and 2 bases from J, with 8 bases between. The CDR3 covers 14 residues. The germline V gene encodes CDR1 MGHRA and CDR2 YSYEKL.

The chain joins TRBV7-8 to TRBJ1-2, with 9 bases matching TRBD1. Unmatched junction bases numbered 7, after V lost 5 bases and J lost 6 bases. Germline lookup yields CDR1 SGHVS and CDR2 FQNEAQ. The length of the CDR3 is 14 residues. The chain's CDR3 is CASSLQGAADGYTF. For the CDR3, the DNA is TGTGCCAGCAGCCTACAGGGGGCAGCTGATGGCTACACCTTC. Filled out from reference TRBV7-8 and TRBJ1-2, the complete variable domain reads GAGVSQSPRYKVAKRGQDVALRCDPISGHVSLFWYQQALGQGPEFLTYFQNEAQLDKSGLPSDRFFAERPEGSVSTLKIQRTQQEDSAVYLCASSLQGAADGYTFGSGTRLTVV.